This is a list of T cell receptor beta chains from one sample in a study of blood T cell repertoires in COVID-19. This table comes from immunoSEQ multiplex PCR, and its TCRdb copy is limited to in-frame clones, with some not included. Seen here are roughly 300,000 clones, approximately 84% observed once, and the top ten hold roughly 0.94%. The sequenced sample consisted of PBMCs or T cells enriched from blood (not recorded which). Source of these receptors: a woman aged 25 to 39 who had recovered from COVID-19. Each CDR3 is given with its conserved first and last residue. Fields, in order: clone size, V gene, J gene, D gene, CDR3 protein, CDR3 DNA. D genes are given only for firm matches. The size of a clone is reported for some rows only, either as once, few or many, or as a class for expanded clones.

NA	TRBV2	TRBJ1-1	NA	CASSVGGRGQLTMNTEAFF	TGTGCCAGCAGTGTGGGGGGTCGAGGCCAGTTAACAATGAACACTGAAGCTTTCTTT
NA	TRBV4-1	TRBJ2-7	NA	CASSQDQEYEQYF	TGCGCCAGCAGCCAAGATCAGGAATACGAGCAGTACTTC
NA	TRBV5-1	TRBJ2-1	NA	CASSSRGFYNEQFF	TGCGCCAGCAGCTCGAGGGGGTTCTACAATGAGCAGTTCTTC
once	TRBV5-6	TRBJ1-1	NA	CASSMGAGPEAFF	TGTGCCAGCAGCATGGGAGCCGGTCCTGAAGCTTTCTTT
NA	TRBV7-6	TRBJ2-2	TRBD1	CASSITGGRSTGELFF	TGTGCCAGCAGCATTACAGGGGGCAGGTCGACCGGGGAGCTGTTTTTT
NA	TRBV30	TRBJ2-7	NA	CAWSVRPAGPGTSEQYF	TGTGCCTGGAGTGTACGGCCGGCGGGCCCCGGAACGAGCGAGCAGTACTTC
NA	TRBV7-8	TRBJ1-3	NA	CASSLQGYSGNTIYF	TGTGCCAGCAGCCTTCAGGGCTACTCTGGAAACACCATATATTTT
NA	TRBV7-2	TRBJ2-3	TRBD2	CASSAPGLATDTQYF	TGTGCCAGCAGCGCGCCGGGACTAGCTACAGATACGCAGTATTTT
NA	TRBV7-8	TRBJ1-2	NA	CASSRLGRPPEGYTF	TGTGCCAGCAGCCGCTTGGGGAGACCGCCGGAGGGCTACACCTTC
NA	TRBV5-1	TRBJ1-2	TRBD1	CASSPGQDLDGYTF	TGCGCCAGCAGCCCCGGACAGGACCTGGATGGCTACACCTTC
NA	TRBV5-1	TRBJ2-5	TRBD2	CASSAPSLAGGQETQYF	TGCGCCAGCAGTGCGCCCTCACTAGCGGGGGGACAAGAGACCCAGTACTTC
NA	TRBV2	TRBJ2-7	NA	CASSESNMAYEQYF	TGTGCCAGCAGTGAAAGTAACATGGCCTACGAGCAGTACTTC
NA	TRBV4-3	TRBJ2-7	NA	CASSQGAGVAYEQYF	TGCGCCAGCAGCCAAGGGGCAGGGGTTGCCTACGAGCAGTACTTC
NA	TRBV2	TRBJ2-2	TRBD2	CASRTSGPTGELFF	TGTGCCAGCAGGACTAGCGGGCCGACCGGGGAGCTGTTTTTT
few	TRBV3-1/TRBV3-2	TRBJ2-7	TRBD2	CASSQPGGFYEQYF	TGTGCCAGCAGCCAGCCGGGAGGGTTCTACGAGCAGTACTTC
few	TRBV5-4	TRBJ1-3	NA	CASSLREPGNTIYF	TGTGCCAGCAGCTTGAGGGAGCCTGGAAACACCATATATTTT
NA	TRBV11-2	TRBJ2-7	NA	CASSLARLSYEQYF	TGTGCCAGCAGCTTAGCTCGCCTAAGCTACGAGCAGTACTTC
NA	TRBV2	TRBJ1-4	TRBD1	CASSEGDSEKLFF	TGTGCCAGCAGTGAAGGGGACAGCGAAAAACTGTTTTTT
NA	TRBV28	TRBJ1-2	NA	CASSLAGIYGYTF	TGTGCCAGCAGTTTAGCGGGGATCTATGGCTACACCTTC
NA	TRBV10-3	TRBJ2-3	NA	CAIGAGTQYF	TGTGCCATCGGGGCAGGTACGCAGTATTTT
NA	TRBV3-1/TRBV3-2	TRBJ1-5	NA	CASSQDGIGPRREPQHF	TGTGCCAGCAGCCAAGACGGTATTGGGCCGCGGCGGGAGCCCCAGCATTTT
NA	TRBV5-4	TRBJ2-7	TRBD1	CASSPRGTGGPYEQYF	TGTGCCAGCAGCCCACGAGGGACAGGGGGTCCCTACGAGCAGTACTTC
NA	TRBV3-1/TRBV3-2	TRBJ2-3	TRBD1	CASSPWTGTTDTQYF	TGTGCCAGCAGCCCCTGGACAGGGACGACAGATACGCAGTATTTT
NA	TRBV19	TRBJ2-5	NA	CASSEEGPGETQYF	TGTGCCAGTAGTGAAGAGGGCCCGGGGGAGACCCAGTACTTC
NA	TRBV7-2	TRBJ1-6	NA	CASSRGQPGDNSPLHF	TGTGCCAGCAGCCGGGGACAACCAGGGGATAATTCACCCCTCCACTTT
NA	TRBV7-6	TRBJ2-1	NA	CASSLEGGTTYNEQFF	TGTGCCAGCAGCTTAGAGGGGGGGACAACCTACAATGAGCAGTTCTTC
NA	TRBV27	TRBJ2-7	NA	CASREGHEQYF	TGTGCCTCGCGAGAGGGCCACGAGCAGTACTTC
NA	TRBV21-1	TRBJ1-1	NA	CASSKVRGEAFF	TGTGCCAGCAGCAAAGTTCGGGGAGAAGCTTTCTTT
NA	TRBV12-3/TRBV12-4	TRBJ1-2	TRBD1	CASSPDRDGYTF	TGTGCCAGCAGCCCGGACAGGGACGGCTACACCTTC
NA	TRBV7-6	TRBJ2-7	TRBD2	CASSLEASGGANEQYF	TGTGCCAGCAGCTTAGAGGCTAGCGGGGGGGCCAACGAGCAGTACTTC
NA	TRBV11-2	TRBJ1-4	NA	CASSRPGVGAEKLFF	TGTGCCAGCAGCAGACCGGGAGTAGGGGCTGAAAAACTGTTTTTT
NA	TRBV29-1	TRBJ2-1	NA	CSVLNNEQFF	TGCAGCGTATTAAACAATGAGCAGTTCTTC
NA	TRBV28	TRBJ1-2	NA	CASGGPQALYGYTF	TGTGCCAGCGGAGGCCCTCAGGCCCTCTATGGCTACACCTTC
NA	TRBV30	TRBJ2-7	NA	CAWSDGGGEQYF	TGTGCCTGGAGTGATGGGGGCGGCGAGCAGTACTTC
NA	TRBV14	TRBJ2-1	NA	CASSLGGNEQFF	TGTGCCAGCAGCTTGGGGGGAAATGAGCAGTTCTTC
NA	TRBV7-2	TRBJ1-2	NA	CASRVGGKNGYTF	TGTGCCAGCAGGGTTGGGGGGAAGAATGGCTACACCTTC
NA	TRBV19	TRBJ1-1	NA	CASSTLWQGGGNTEAFF	TGTGCCAGTAGTACTCTCTGGCAGGGAGGTGGGAACACTGAAGCTTTCTTT
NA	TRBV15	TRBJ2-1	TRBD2	CATSRDREDEQFF	TGTGCCACCAGCAGAGACCGGGAGGATGAGCAGTTCTTC
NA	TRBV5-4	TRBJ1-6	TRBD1	CASSLGDRVSTLHF	TGTGCCAGCAGCTTGGGGGACAGGGTCTCGACCCTCCACTTT
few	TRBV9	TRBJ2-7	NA	CASSYLPGFNVLYF	TGTGCCAGCAGCTACCTTCCAGGTTTTAACGTTTTGTACTTC
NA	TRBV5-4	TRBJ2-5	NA	CASSSYAGTIREETQYF	TGTGCCAGCAGCTCGTACGCCGGGACAATCCGGGAAGAGACCCAGTACTTC